The 9 T cell receptor beta chains given below trace back to one sample, sequenced in a study of beta chain features in type 1 diabetes. Broader study findings: In all four CD4+ subsets, TCRB CDR3 length was significantly, moderately reduced in type 1 diabetes.

Their antigen targets remain unknown. Expressed TCRB transcripts were sequenced because the isolated RNA had all been reverse transcribed beforehand. Method: immunoSEQ multiplex PCR; TCRdb's copy keeps in-frame clones and lacks some. The repertoire holds roughly 280,000 clones, with approximately 25% as singletons. Material for sequencing was naive CD4+ T cells from blood. These receptors were obtained from a woman younger than 45 with type 1 diabetes.

This sequence joins TRBV13 and TRBJ1-1; unclear D gene. V was pared by 4 bases and J by 1 base, with 16 bases between. The CDR3 has 16 amino acids. Looked up from germline, CDR1 is PRHDT and CDR2 is FYEKMQ (reference sequence). The CDR3 nucleotides read TGTGCCAGCAGCTCACCCGCTCGGAGCGGGAACACTGAAGCTTTCTTT. Translation gives CASSSPARSGNTEAFF.

The V and J genes are TRBV30 and TRBJ2-2, with D hard to call. V gave up 0 bases and J gave up 4 bases, with 6 bases separating them. Germline-derived CDR1 and CDR2 are GTSNPN and SVGIG (reference sequence). This CDR3 spans 13 amino acids. The DNA for the CDR3 is TGTGCCTGGAGTGTATCACTCACCGGGGAGCTGTTTTTT. Translation: CAWSVSLTGELFF. The full variable domain, completed using reference TRBV30 and TRBJ2-2, is SQTIHQWPATLVQPVGSPLSLECTVEGTSNPNLYWYRQAAGRGLQLLFYSVGIGQISSEVPQNLSASRPQDRQFILSSKKLLLSDSGFYLCAWSVSLTGELFFGEGSRLTVL.

This clone has only a few counts. This chain connects TRBV29-1 to TRBJ1-1; D is unclear. V was trimmed by 7 bases and J by 1 base, leaving 13 bases between them. Germline CDR1 SQVTM, CDR2 ANQGSEA. The CDR3 extends over 13 amino acids. This CDR3 reads CSARITANTEAFF. The DNA for the CDR3 is TGCAGCGCGAGAATTACAGCGAACACTGAAGCTTTCTTT. The full variable domain, rest sourced from reference TRBV29-1 and TRBJ1-1, is SAVISQKPSRDICQRGTSLTIQCQVDSQVTMMFWYRQQPGQSLTLIATANQGSEATYESGFVIDKFPISRPNLTFSTLTVSNMSPEDSSIYLCSARITANTEAFFGQGTRLTVV.

The chain couples TRBV30 to TRBJ2-1, with D possibly being TRBD1 (5 bases). V dropped 2 bases and J dropped 9 bases, with 8 bases sitting between them. Germline-derived CDR1 and CDR2 are GTSNPN and SVGIG (reference sequence). The CDR3 is 11 amino acids. The CDR3 reads CAWSQGSEQFF. The CDR3 region has the DNA TGTGCCTGGAGTCAGGGTTCTGAGCAGTTCTTC.

CDR3 region: CASSVAGGNYGYTF. The DNA for the CDR3 is TGTGCCAGCAGCGTGGCAGGGGGGAACTATGGCTACACCTTC. The chain combines TRBV9 with TRBJ1-2, with 7 positions matching TRBD1. V shed 2 bases and J 2 bases; nucleotides not matched to a gene: 3. Germline CDR1 reads SGDLS; CDR2 reads YYNGEE. CDR3 length: 14 amino acids. The whole variable domain, filled in from reference TRBV9 and TRBJ1-2, reads DSGVTQTPKHLITATGQRVTLRCSPRSGDLSVYWYQQSLDQGLQFLIQYYNGEERAKGNILERFSAQQFPDLHSELNLSSLELGDSALYFCASSVAGGNYGYTFGSGTRLTVV.

This clone turned up a few times. This chain uses TRBV9 with TRBJ2-1; 12 nucleotides agree with TRBD2. This CDR3 is built from 17 residues. V trimming: 0 bases; J trimming: 6 bases; junction bases outside the gene matches: 7. Germline V gene sequence: CDR1 SGDLS, CDR2 YYNGEE. The CDR3 is CASSVATTTSGSNEQFF. For the CDR3, the DNA is TGTGCCAGCAGCGTAGCTACGACGACTAGCGGGAGCAATGAGCAGTTCTTC.

This chain uses TRBV29-1 with TRBJ1-1, with D possibly TRBD1 on 6 matching bases. This CDR3 is built from 15 residues. With 4 bases removed from V and 5 bases from J, the gap between germline ends came to 20 bases. Germline V gives CDR1 SQVTM, CDR2 ANQGSEA. The CDR3 DNA sequence: TGCAGCGTTGCGGATACAGGGCAGTCTGAGACTGAAGCTTTCTTT. Protein: CSVADTGQSETEAFF. The full variable domain, in which reference TRBV29-1 and TRBJ1-1 provide the parts outside the CDR3, is SAVISQKPSRDICQRGTSLTIQCQVDSQVTMMFWYRQQPGQSLTLIATANQGSEATYESGFVIDKFPISRPNLTFSTLTVSNMSPEDSSIYLCSVADTGQSETEAFFGQGTRLTVV.

This clone was detected a few times. This chain joins TRBV30 and TRBJ2-5, with 11 bases aligning to TRBD2. The J segment lost 5 bases and the V segment lost 0 bases, leaving 8 bases of the junction unmatched. This CDR3 region has 16 residues. The V gene's germline CDR1 is GTSNPN and CDR2 SVGIG (reference sequence). CDR3 sequence reads: CAWSVDLAGGWETQYF. The CDR3 nucleotides are TGTGCCTGGAGTGTAGATCTAGCGGGAGGTTGGGAGACCCAGTACTTC. The variable domain in full, completed from reference TRBV30 and TRBJ2-5, reads SQTIHQWPATLVQPVGSPLSLECTVEGTSNPNLYWYRQAAGRGLQLLFYSVGIGQISSEVPQNLSASRPQDRQFILSSKKLLLSDSGFYLCAWSVDLAGGWETQYFGPGTRLLVL.

This clone came up a few times. The chain couples TRBV12-5 to TRBJ1-1; D unresolved. V lost 9 bases to trimming and J lost 2 bases, with 13 bases between them. This CDR3 comprises 13 residues. Germline assignment: CDR1 LGHNT and CDR2 FRNRAP. The CDR3 nucleotides are TGTGCTAGCCGCGGGCGCCTAAACACTGAAGCTTTCTTT. Translation: CASRGRLNTEAFF. The whole variable domain, filled in from reference TRBV12-5 and TRBJ1-1, reads DARVTQTPRHKVTEMGQEVTMRCQPILGHNTVFWYRQTMMQGLELLAYFRNRAPLDDSGMPKDRFSAEMPDATLATLKIQPSEPRDSAVYFCASRGRLNTEAFFGQGTRLTVV.